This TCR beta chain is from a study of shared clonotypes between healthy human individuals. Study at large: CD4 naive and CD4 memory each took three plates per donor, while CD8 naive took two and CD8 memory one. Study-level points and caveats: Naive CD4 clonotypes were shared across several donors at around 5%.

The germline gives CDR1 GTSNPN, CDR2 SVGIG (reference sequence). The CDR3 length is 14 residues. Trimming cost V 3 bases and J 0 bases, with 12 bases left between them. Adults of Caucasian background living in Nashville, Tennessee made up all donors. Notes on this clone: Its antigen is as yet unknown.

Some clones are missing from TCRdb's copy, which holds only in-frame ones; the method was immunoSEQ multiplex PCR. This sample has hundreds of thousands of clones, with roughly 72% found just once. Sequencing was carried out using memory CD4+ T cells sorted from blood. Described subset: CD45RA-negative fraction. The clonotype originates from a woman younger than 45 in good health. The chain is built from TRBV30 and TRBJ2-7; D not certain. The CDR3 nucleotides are TGTGCCTGGAGGTCCCTACGCGGCTCCTACGAGCAGTACTTC. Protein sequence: CAWRSLRGSYEQYF.